This T cell receptor beta chain stems from a study of regulatory T cells in long-lasting Graves disease. General study results and limits: With persistent disease, TRBV28, TRBJ1-2 and TRBJ2-5 were the favored segments. Between persistent patients, more than 2,500 public clonotypes were shared, exceeding the 900 to 1,000 shared between new patients.

iRepertoire HTBI primers and Arm-PCR of CDR3 regions built TCR beta libraries. TCRdb used MiXCR to reprocess the multiplex PCR reads, holding one entry per CDR3 protein. The sample includes more than 400,000 distinct CDR3 sequences, 16% of them seen just once. This CDR3 spans 15 amino acids. The germline V gene has CDR1 DFQATT and CDR2 SNEGSKA (reference sequence). Trimming took off 0 bases at V and 2 bases at J, with 11 bases between the two ends. This clonotype was counted only a few times. Its target is unknown. Time point: newly diagnosed GD, antithyroid drugs for less than 3 months. Construction of the TCR library relied on RNA isolated from PBMCs. Separately, the same data were catalogued under a study of T cells in Graves' hyperthyroidism and ophthalmopathy.

This clonotype was obtained from a woman in her 30s with Graves disease. This sample comprised peripheral blood mononuclear cells (PBMCs), obtained at new diagnosis, from a patient treated with antithyroid drugs. The chain employs TRBV20-1 and TRBJ2-1; D might be TRBD2 (5 bases). As DNA, the CDR3 is TGCAGTGCTAGAGACATCCAGCGGACCTACAATGAGCAGTTCTTC. It codes for CSARDIQRTYNEQFF.